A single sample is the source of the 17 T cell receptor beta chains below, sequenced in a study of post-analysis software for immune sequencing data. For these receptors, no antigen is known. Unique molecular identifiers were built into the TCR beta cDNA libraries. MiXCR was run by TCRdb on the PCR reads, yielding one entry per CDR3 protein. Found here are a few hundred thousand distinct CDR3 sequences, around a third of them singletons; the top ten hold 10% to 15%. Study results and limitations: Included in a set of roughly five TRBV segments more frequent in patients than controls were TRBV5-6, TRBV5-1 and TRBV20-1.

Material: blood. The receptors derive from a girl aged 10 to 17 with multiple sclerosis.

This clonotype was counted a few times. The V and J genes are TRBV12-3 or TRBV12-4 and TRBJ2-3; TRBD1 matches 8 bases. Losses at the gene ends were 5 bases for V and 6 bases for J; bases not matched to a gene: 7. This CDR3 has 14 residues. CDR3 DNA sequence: TGTGCCAGCAGTCCAAAGACAGGGGCGGATACGCAGTATTTT. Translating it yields CASSPKTGADTQYF.

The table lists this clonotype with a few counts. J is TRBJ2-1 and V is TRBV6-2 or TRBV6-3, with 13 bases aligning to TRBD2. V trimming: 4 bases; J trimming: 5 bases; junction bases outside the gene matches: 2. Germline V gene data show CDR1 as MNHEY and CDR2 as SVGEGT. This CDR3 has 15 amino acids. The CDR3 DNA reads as TGTGCCAGCAGTTCGGGACTAGCGGGACACAATGAGCAGTTCTTC. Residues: CASSSGLAGHNEQFF.

The CDR3 DNA reads as TGCGCCAGCAGCTTGGATACAGACGGGAACACTGAAGCTTTCTTT. This translates into CASSLDTDGNTEAFF. The chain uses TRBV5-1 and TRBJ1-1; D is unresolved. Germline CDR1 reads SGHRS; CDR2 reads YFSETQ. Trimming removed 0 bases from V and 1 base from J, with 10 bases in between. This CDR3 has 15 residues.

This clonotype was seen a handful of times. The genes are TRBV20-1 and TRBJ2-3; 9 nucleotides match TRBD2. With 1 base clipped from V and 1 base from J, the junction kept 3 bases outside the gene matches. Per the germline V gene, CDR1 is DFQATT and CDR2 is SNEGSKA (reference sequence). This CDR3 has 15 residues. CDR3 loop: CSARVASGGTDTQYF. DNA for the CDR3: TGCAGTGCTAGAGTTGCTAGCGGGGGCACAGATACGCAGTATTTT.

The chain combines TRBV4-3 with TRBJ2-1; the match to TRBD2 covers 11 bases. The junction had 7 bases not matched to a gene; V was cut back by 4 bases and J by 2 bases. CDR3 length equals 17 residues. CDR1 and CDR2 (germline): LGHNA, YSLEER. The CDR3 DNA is TGCGCCAGCAGCCGCTTTAGCGGGGGGGCCCCCTACAATGAGCAGTTCTTC. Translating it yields CASSRFSGGAPYNEQFF.

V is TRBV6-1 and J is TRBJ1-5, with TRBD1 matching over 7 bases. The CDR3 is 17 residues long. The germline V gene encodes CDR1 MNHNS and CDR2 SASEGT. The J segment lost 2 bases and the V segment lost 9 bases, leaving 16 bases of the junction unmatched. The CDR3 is CASRKNRGEGGNQPQHF. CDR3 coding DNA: TGTGCCAGTCGGAAGAACAGGGGCGAAGGGGGCAATCAGCCCCAGCATTTT.

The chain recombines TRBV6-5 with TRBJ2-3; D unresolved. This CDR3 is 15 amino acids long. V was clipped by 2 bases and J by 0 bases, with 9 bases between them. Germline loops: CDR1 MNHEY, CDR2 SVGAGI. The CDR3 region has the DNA TGTGCCAGCAGTTACATTGAAGGGAGCACAGATACGCAGTATTTT. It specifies CASSYIEGSTDTQYF.

CDR3 residues: CASSPLAGIRYEQYF. The CDR3 nucleotides read TGTGCCAGCAGCCCGCTAGCGGGGATCCGCTACGAGCAGTACTTC. The chain is built from TRBV7-2 and TRBJ2-4; 9 bases align to TRBD2. Matching the DNA end better, TRBJ2-7 makes the J call doubtful. The germline V gene encodes CDR1 SGHTA and CDR2 FQGNSA. CDR3 length: 15 residues.

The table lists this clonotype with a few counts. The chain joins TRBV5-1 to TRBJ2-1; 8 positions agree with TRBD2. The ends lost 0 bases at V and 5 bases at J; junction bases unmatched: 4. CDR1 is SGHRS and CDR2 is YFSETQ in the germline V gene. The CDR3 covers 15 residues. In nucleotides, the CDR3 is TGCGCCAGCAGCTTGGTCGGGGGGGGGAACAATGAGCAGTTCTTC. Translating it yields CASSLVGGGNNEQFF. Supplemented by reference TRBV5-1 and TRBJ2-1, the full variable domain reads KAGVTQTPRYLIKTRGQQVTLSCSPISGHRSVSWYQQTPGQGLQFLFEYFSETQRNKGNFPGRFSGRQFSNSRSEMNVSTLELGDSALYLCASSLVGGGNNEQFFGPGTRLTVL.

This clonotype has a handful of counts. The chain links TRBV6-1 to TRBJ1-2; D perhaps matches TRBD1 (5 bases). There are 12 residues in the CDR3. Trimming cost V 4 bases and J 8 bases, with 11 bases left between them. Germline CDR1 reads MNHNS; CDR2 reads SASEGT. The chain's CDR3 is CASSAQEEGYTF. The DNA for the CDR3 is TGTGCCAGCAGTGCACAGGAGGAGGGCTACACCTTC.

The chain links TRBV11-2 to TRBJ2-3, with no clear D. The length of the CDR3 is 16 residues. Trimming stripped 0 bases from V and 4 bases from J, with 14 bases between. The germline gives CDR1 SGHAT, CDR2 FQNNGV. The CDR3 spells CASSLDGPPGPDTQYF. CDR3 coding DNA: TGTGCCAGCAGCTTAGATGGGCCCCCGGGCCCAGATACGCAGTATTTT.

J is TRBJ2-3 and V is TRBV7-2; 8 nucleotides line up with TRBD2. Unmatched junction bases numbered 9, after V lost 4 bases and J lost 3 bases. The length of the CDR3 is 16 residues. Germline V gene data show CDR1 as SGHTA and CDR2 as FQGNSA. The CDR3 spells CASSSVPGGLTDTQYF. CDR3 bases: TGTGCCAGCAGCTCAGTACCGGGGGGGTTGACAGATACGCAGTATTTT.

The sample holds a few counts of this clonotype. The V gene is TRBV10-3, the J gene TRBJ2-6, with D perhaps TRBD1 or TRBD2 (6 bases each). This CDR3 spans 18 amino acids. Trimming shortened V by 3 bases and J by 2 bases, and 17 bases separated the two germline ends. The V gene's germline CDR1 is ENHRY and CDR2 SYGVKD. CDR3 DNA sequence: TGTGCCATCAGTGAATGGGGGGCTCAATTTGCTGGGGCCAACGTCCTGACTTTC. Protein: CAISEWGAQFAGANVLTF.

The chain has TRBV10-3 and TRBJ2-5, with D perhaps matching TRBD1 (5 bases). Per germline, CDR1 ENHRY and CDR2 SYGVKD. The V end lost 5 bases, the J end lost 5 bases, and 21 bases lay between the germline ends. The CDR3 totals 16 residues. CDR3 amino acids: CAISPHGALDVETQYF. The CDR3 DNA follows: TGTGCCATCAGTCCGCATGGGGCCCTGGATGTCGAGACCCAGTACTTC.

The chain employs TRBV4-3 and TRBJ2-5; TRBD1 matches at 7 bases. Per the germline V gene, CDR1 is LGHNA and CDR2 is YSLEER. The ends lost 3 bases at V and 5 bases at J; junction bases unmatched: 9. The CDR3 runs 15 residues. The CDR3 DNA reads TGCGCCAGCAGCCATGGGACAGACCCGCGGGAGACCCAGTACTTC. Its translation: CASSHGTDPRETQYF.

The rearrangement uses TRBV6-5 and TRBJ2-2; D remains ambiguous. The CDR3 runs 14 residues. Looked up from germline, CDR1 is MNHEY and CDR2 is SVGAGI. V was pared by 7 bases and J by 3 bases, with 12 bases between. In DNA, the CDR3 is TGTGCCAGCAACCCGGACGGAGACACCGGGGAGCTGTTTTTT. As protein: CASNPDGDTGELFF.

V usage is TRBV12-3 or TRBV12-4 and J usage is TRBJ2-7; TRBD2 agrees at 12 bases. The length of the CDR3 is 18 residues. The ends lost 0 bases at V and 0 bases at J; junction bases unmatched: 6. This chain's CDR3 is CASSLAQLAGGTSYEQYF. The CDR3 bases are TGTGCCAGCAGTTTAGCTCAACTAGCGGGGGGAACCTCCTACGAGCAGTACTTC.